The next 21 T cell receptor beta chains were all read from a single sample in a study of OX40 agonist ivuxolimab in advanced cancers. Clones were read by immunoSEQ multiplex PCR, and TCRdb kept only the in-frame ones, dropping some. This sample carries tens of thousands of clones, approximately 90% of them seen once, and the ten largest clones take approximately 0.51%. The sequencing here drew on CD4+ or CD8+ T cells sorted from blood, taken in a trial of the OX40 agonist ivuxolimab. These receptors were collected from an adult with an advanced solid tumor such as melanoma, head and neck, liver or kidney cancer.

The chain combines TRBV6-5 with TRBJ2-3, with D hard to call. Germline V gene lookup returns CDR1 MNHEY and CDR2 SVGAGI. V dropped 4 bases and J dropped 0 bases, with 8 bases sitting between them. This CDR3 is built from 14 residues. The CDR3 DNA reads TGTGCCAGCAGTTTTTTACTTAGCACAGATACGCAGTATTTT. It codes for CASSFLLSTDTQYF.

This chain connects TRBV6-5 to TRBJ2-7; D gene uncertain. V lost 8 bases to trimming and J lost 3 bases, with 11 bases between them. Germline lookup yields CDR1 MNHEY and CDR2 SVGAGI. The CDR3 sequence is 12 residues long. In DNA form, the CDR3 reads TGTGCCAGCGGAAGACCGAACTACGAGCAGTACTTC. This sequence encodes CASGRPNYEQYF.

The chain has TRBV9 and TRBJ2-1; D gene unclear. Germline loops: CDR1 SGDLS, CDR2 YYNGEE. The V gene lost 0 bases and the J gene lost 3 bases, with 7 bases spanning the gap. The CDR3 loop spans 14 amino acids. The CDR3 protein is CASSVDGVYNEQFF. In DNA form, the CDR3 reads TGTGCCAGCAGCGTAGATGGAGTCTACAATGAGCAGTTCTTC.

This chain uses TRBV28 with TRBJ2-2, with 7 bases identical to TRBD2. V gave up 6 bases and J gave up 4 bases; unmatched junction bases: 14. The length of the CDR3 is 17 residues. Germline lookup yields CDR1 MDHEN and CDR2 SYDVKM. CDR3: CASSPAAGRAVTGELFF. CDR3 sequence (DNA): TGTGCCAGCAGCCCCGCCGCGGGGAGGGCGGTCACCGGGGAGCTGTTTTTT.

The V and J genes are TRBV7-3 and TRBJ2-7; possibly TRBD2 for D (5 bases). Per germline, CDR1 SGHTA and CDR2 FQGTGA. This CDR3 contains 16 residues. V lost 4 bases and J 3 bases, leaving 19 bases between the germline ends. The CDR3 sequence: CASSSRPRGLVYEQYF. For the CDR3, the DNA is TGTGCCAGCAGCTCCCGCCCGCGTGGACTGGTCTACGAGCAGTACTTC.

The chain links TRBV28 to TRBJ2-3; 9 positions match TRBD1. With 3 bases clipped from V and 0 bases from J, the junction kept 10 bases outside the gene matches. Germline V gene data show CDR1 as MDHEN and CDR2 as SYDVKM. The CDR3 spans 18 residues. DNA for the CDR3: TGTGCCAGCAGTTTTACAGCCGGGACAGGGTTTAGCACAGATACGCAGTATTTT. This sequence encodes CASSFTAGTGFSTDTQYF.

The CDR3 DNA sequence: TGTGCCAGTCAAAAGAAATTGAACACTGAAGCTTTCTTT. Translating gives CASQKKLNTEAFF. The chain couples TRBV30 to TRBJ1-1, with D unclear. V lost 8 bases to trimming and J lost 0 bases, with 13 bases between them. The CDR3 is made up of 13 amino acids. Germline lookup yields CDR1 GTSNPN and CDR2 SVGIG (reference sequence).

The chain has TRBV18 and TRBJ2-3; 8 bases map to TRBD1. Germline CDR1 KGHSH, CDR2 LQKENI. CDR3 size: 14 residues. V trimming: 8 bases; J trimming: 5 bases; junction bases outside the gene matches: 9. The CDR3 loop is CASQPGTGIDTQYF. The CDR3 region has the DNA TGTGCCAGCCAACCGGGGACAGGTATAGATACGCAGTATTTT.

The chain employs TRBV7-9 and TRBJ1-1; a possible D gene is TRBD1 (5 bases). Germline lookup yields CDR1 SEHNR and CDR2 FQNEAQ (reference sequence). Trimming pared 0 bases from V and 3 bases from J, leaving 11 bases between. This CDR3 is 15 amino acids long. The CDR3 loop reads CASSLAGVRYTEAFF. CDR3 DNA sequence: TGTGCCAGCAGCTTAGCGGGGGTGAGGTACACTGAAGCTTTCTTT.

The V call is TRBV14, the J call TRBJ2-6, with unresolved D. CDR3 length: 15 amino acids. The germline V gene has CDR1 SGHDN and CDR2 FVKESK. The V and J ends lost 4 bases and 0 bases respectively, with 7 bases between them. The CDR3 DNA is TGTGCCAGCAGCCGAGGATACTCTGGGGCCAACGTCCTGACTTTC. Translation gives CASSRGYSGANVLTF.

CDR3: CASSMISGANVLTF. CDR3 coding DNA: TGTGCCAGTAGTATGATCTCTGGGGCCAACGTCCTGACTTTC. This chain connects TRBV19 to TRBJ2-6, with D unresolved. CDR3 length equals 14 residues. Per germline, CDR1 LNHDA and CDR2 SQIVND (reference sequence). Trimming pared 3 bases from V and 0 bases from J, leaving 3 bases between.

The chain employs TRBV7-8 and TRBJ2-2, with 7 bases lining up with TRBD2. The CDR3 extends over 13 amino acids. The V gene's germline CDR1 is SGHVS and CDR2 FQNEAQ. J gave up 7 bases and V 4 bases, and 3 bases lay outside the gene matches. For the CDR3, the DNA is TGTGCCAGCAGCTCTGGGAGGGGCGGGGAGCTGTTTTTT. It is translated as CASSSGRGGELFF.

V is TRBV15 and J is TRBJ2-4, with D maybe TRBD1 (6 bases). The CDR3 runs to 15 residues. Germline CDR1 is LNHNV and CDR2 is YYDKDF (reference sequence). Trimming removed 0 bases at V and 5 bases at J, with 11 bases between. The CDR3 bases are TGTGCCACCAGCAGAGATCCCAGGGGACAAAACATTCAGTACTTC. It is translated as CATSRDPRGQNIQYF. Based on the CDR3 plus reference TRBV15 and TRBJ2-4, the full variable domain is DAMVIQNPRYQVTQFGKPVTLSCSQTLNHNVMYWYQQKSSQAPKLLFHYYDKDFNNEADTPDNFQSRRPNTSFCFLDIRSPGLGDTAMYLCATSRDPRGQNIQYFGAGTRLSVL.

This chain links TRBV2 with TRBJ2-5; D is possibly TRBD1 (5 bases). Trimming removed 2 bases from V and 5 bases from J, with 12 bases in between. This CDR3 is 14 amino acids long. Germline values: CDR1 SNHLY, CDR2 FYNNEI. The CDR3 is CASSERKGRETQYF. CDR3 nucleotide sequence: TGTGCCAGCAGTGAAAGGAAGGGGCGGGAGACCCAGTACTTC.

The rearrangement uses TRBV11-3 and TRBJ2-5, with TRBD2 as a possible D gene (5 bases). V dropped 4 bases and J dropped 7 bases, with 13 bases sitting between them. CDR1 is SGHNT, CDR2 YENEEA, per germline. The CDR3 consists of 13 residues. As DNA, the CDR3 is TGTGCCAGCAGCTCCGGCCCTCGGGGGACCCAGTACTTC. Its translation: CASSSGPRGTQYF.

This rearrangement joins TRBV18 to TRBJ2-2; 11 bases align to TRBD2. The V and J ends lost 2 bases and 4 bases, in that order; junction bases with no gene match: 3. Germline V gene lookup returns CDR1 KGHSH and CDR2 LQKENI. This CDR3 has 16 residues. The CDR3 nucleotides read TGTGCCAGCTCACCAACCCTAGCGGGAGGCACCGGGGAGCTGTTTTTT. This codes for CASSPTLAGGTGELFF.

This chain joins TRBV5-1 and TRBJ2-5; D unclear. The CDR3 totals 15 residues. Germline CDR1 is SGHRS and CDR2 is YFSETQ. V lost 4 bases and J 5 bases, leaving 18 bases between the germline ends. CDR3 region: CASSASGRAFETQYF. CDR3 nucleotides: TGCGCCAGCAGCGCGTCAGGTAGGGCCTTTGAGACCCAGTACTTC.

The CDR3 nucleotides are TGCAGCGTTGGCTGGGCAGATACGCAGTATTTT. Residues: CSVGWADTQYF. This chain joins TRBV29-1 and TRBJ2-3; D remains unclear. Germline values: CDR1 SQVTM, CDR2 ANQGSEA. The V end was cut by 4 bases, the J end by 4 bases, with 6 bases between. CDR3 length: 11 residues.

The chain recombines TRBV5-4 with TRBJ1-2; TRBD1 aligns across 7 bases. Per germline, CDR1 SGHNT and CDR2 YYREEE (reference sequence). After removal of 4 bases from V and 3 bases from J, the junction contained 12 bases not matched to a gene. CDR3 size: 16 residues. For the CDR3, the DNA is TGTGCCAGCAGCGGGGGAAGACAGGGAGGGGACTATGGCTACACCTTC. It is translated as CASSGGRQGGDYGYTF.

V and J are TRBV7-2 and TRBJ2-1; TRBD2 matches 8 bases. Losses at the gene ends were 0 bases for V and 4 bases for J; bases not matched to a gene: 2. Per the germline V gene, CDR1 is SGHTA and CDR2 is FQGNSA. This CDR3 region has 15 residues. The CDR3: CASSLASGIYNEQFF. CDR3 in DNA: TGTGCCAGCAGCTTAGCTAGCGGGATTTACAATGAGCAGTTCTTC.

The chain has TRBV19 and TRBJ2-2; 9 bases map to TRBD2. The CDR3 loop spans 15 amino acids. V lost 7 bases, J lost 4 bases, and 7 bases stayed unmatched. Germline V lookup: CDR1 LNHDA, CDR2 SQIVND (reference sequence). The CDR3 reads CASNFLAGLTGELFF. CDR3 coding DNA: TGTGCCAGTAACTTTCTAGCGGGACTCACCGGGGAGCTGTTTTTT.